The rows below give T cell receptor beta chains drawn from one sample of a study of blood T cell repertoires in COVID-19. The repertoire was sequenced with immunoSEQ multiplex PCR; TCRdb's copy has only in-frame clones and lacks some. The data show under 150,000 clones, with roughly 80% seen just once and around 1.5% held by the top ten. The material sequenced was peripheral blood. The receptors originated from a man aged 45-60 years with acute or convalescent COVID-19. The CDR3 runs from the conserved cysteine through the conserved F or W. Each record gives: CDR3 DNA, CDR3 protein, clone size, J gene, D gene, V gene. D genes are given only for firm matches. Only some rows state a clone size, as once, few, many or a class for expanded clones.

CDR3nt: TGTGCCAGTAGTATATCATCAAGGGGTAGTAGAACAGATACGCAGTATTTT; CDR3aa: CASSISSRGSRTDTQYF; abundance: NA; j_gene: TRBJ2-3; d_gene: NA; v_gene: TRBV19
CDR3nt: TGTGCCAGTAGAACCGACAGGCCTTATGGCTACACCTTC; CDR3aa: CASRTDRPYGYTF; abundance: few; j_gene: TRBJ1-2; d_gene: NA; v_gene: TRBV19
CDR3nt: TGCGCCAGCAGTATAGCGGGGCCATACAATGAGCAGTTCTTC; CDR3aa: CASSIAGPYNEQFF; abundance: NA; j_gene: TRBJ2-1; d_gene: TRBD2; v_gene: TRBV10-2
CDR3nt: TGTGCCAGCAGTGAATATGTTGGGGCCTTCAACTCCTATAATTCACCCCTCCACTTT; CDR3aa: CASSEYVGAFNSYNSPLHF; abundance: NA; j_gene: TRBJ1-6; d_gene: NA; v_gene: TRBV6-1
CDR3nt: TGTGCCAGCAGCCTCCGGGACAGTCCATCCTACGAGCAGTACTTC; CDR3aa: CASSLRDSPSYEQYF; abundance: NA; j_gene: TRBJ2-7; d_gene: TRBD1; v_gene: TRBV5-5
CDR3nt: TGTGCCTGGAGTGCATCCCAGACTAGCGGCACAGATACGCAGTATTTT; CDR3aa: CAWSASQTSGTDTQYF; abundance: NA; j_gene: TRBJ2-3; d_gene: TRBD2; v_gene: TRBV30
CDR3nt: TGTGCCAGCAGGCCGGGACAGGGCCTCAATGAGCAGTTCTTC; CDR3aa: CASRPGQGLNEQFF; abundance: NA; j_gene: TRBJ2-1; d_gene: TRBD1; v_gene: TRBV6-5
CDR3nt: TGTGCCAGCAGTGAACAGGGGTTGGGAGATACGCAGTATTTT; CDR3aa: CASSEQGLGDTQYF; abundance: once; j_gene: TRBJ2-3; d_gene: NA; v_gene: TRBV2
CDR3nt: TGTGCCAGCAGCCCCCGGGTCCTCACTGAAGCTTTCTTT; CDR3aa: CASSPRVLTEAFF; abundance: NA; j_gene: TRBJ1-1; d_gene: NA; v_gene: TRBV9
CDR3nt: TGTGCCAGCTCCTCAGGGGCTAGTCAGCCCCAGCATTTT; CDR3aa: CASSSGASQPQHF; abundance: NA; j_gene: TRBJ1-5; d_gene: NA; v_gene: TRBV19
CDR3nt: TGCGCCAGCAGCCTACCCTTCCGGGAGCAGTTCTTC; CDR3aa: CASSLPFREQFF; abundance: once; j_gene: TRBJ2-1; d_gene: NA; v_gene: TRBV4-1
CDR3nt: TGTGCCAGCAGTCCCCACTTCCTTGGAGATGAGCAGTTCTTC; CDR3aa: CASSPHFLGDEQFF; abundance: NA; j_gene: TRBJ2-1; d_gene: NA; v_gene: TRBV9
CDR3nt: TGTGCCAGCCAACTCAACGTCCACAGGGAGAACACTGAAGCTTTCTTT; CDR3aa: CASQLNVHRENTEAFF; abundance: NA; j_gene: TRBJ1-1; d_gene: NA; v_gene: TRBV28
CDR3nt: TGTGCCAGCAGCAAGGACAGAGCCTACAATGAGCAGTTCTTC; CDR3aa: CASSKDRAYNEQFF; abundance: NA; j_gene: TRBJ2-1; d_gene: NA; v_gene: TRBV7-3
CDR3nt: TGTGCCAGCAGGGAGGGACGGAGCTATGGCTACACCTTC; CDR3aa: CASREGRSYGYTF; abundance: few; j_gene: TRBJ1-2; d_gene: NA; v_gene: TRBV2
CDR3nt: TGTGCCTGGGGGACAGGGGGCACAGATACGCAGTATTTT; CDR3aa: CAWGTGGTDTQYF; abundance: once; j_gene: TRBJ2-3; d_gene: TRBD1; v_gene: TRBV30
CDR3nt: TGTGCCAGCAGCTCCCACAGTGGAAGCTCACCCCTCCACTTT; CDR3aa: CASSSHSGSSPLHF; abundance: NA; j_gene: TRBJ1-6; d_gene: NA; v_gene: TRBV3-1/TRBV3-2
CDR3nt: TGTGCCGTCCCACCCGGACAAGTCCAGTACGAGCAGTACTTC; CDR3aa: CAVPPGQVQYEQYF; abundance: NA; j_gene: TRBJ2-7; d_gene: NA; v_gene: TRBV28
CDR3nt: TGTGCCAGCAGCCACCAACCCGACAGGCCGCTCGCTTGGGACACCATATATTTT; CDR3aa: CASSHQPDRPLAWDTIYF; abundance: few; j_gene: TRBJ1-3; d_gene: NA; v_gene: TRBV2
CDR3nt: TGCGCCAGCAGCCAAGGAAACAGGGGAAACACCGGGGAGCTGTTTTTT; CDR3aa: CASSQGNRGNTGELFF; abundance: NA; j_gene: TRBJ2-2; d_gene: TRBD1; v_gene: TRBV4-1
CDR3nt: TGTGCCAGCAGCTCCTGGGGACAGGGCGGAGAAAAACTGTTTTTT; CDR3aa: CASSSWGQGGEKLFF; abundance: NA; j_gene: TRBJ1-4; d_gene: TRBD1; v_gene: TRBV7-2
CDR3nt: TGCGCCAGCAGCTTGGCCCATGAGTCACCCCTCCACTTT; CDR3aa: CASSLAHESPLHF; abundance: NA; j_gene: TRBJ1-6; d_gene: NA; v_gene: TRBV5-1
CDR3nt: TGTGCCAGCAGCCGAGGCCTTGGGAGCGAGACTGAAGCTTTCTTT; CDR3aa: CASSRGLGSETEAFF; abundance: NA; j_gene: TRBJ1-1; d_gene: NA; v_gene: TRBV3-1/TRBV3-2
CDR3nt: TGTGCCAGCAGTTTATATCAGGGGGCGCGGCAGCCCCAGCATTTT; CDR3aa: CASSLYQGARQPQHF; abundance: few; j_gene: TRBJ1-5; d_gene: TRBD1; v_gene: TRBV28
CDR3nt: TGTGCCCGATCCCGACAGGGGGTTAACTATGGCTACACCTTC; CDR3aa: CARSRQGVNYGYTF; abundance: NA; j_gene: TRBJ1-2; d_gene: TRBD1; v_gene: TRBV2
CDR3nt: TGTGCCAGCAGTGAATATAGCGGGGGGGTCTCCCAGTTCTTC; CDR3aa: CASSEYSGGVSQFF; abundance: NA; j_gene: TRBJ2-1; d_gene: TRBD2; v_gene: TRBV6-4
CDR3nt: TGTGCCAGCAGTTTTCCCGGGGGGACCCTTAACTATGGCTACACCTTC; CDR3aa: CASSFPGGTLNYGYTF; abundance: NA; j_gene: TRBJ1-2; d_gene: NA; v_gene: TRBV6-6
CDR3nt: TGTGCTAGTGGCCCCCCCTTTGGGCAGGGGTGGAACACCGGGGAGCTGTTTTTT; CDR3aa: CASGPPFGQGWNTGELFF; abundance: NA; j_gene: TRBJ2-2; d_gene: NA; v_gene: TRBV12-5
CDR3nt: TGTGCCAGCAGCTCGGGACAGGGGGACGATGAGCAGTTCTTC; CDR3aa: CASSSGQGDDEQFF; abundance: once; j_gene: TRBJ2-1; d_gene: TRBD1; v_gene: TRBV11-2
CDR3nt: TGTGCCACCAGAAAGACAGCCACCGGGGAGCTGTTTTTT; CDR3aa: CATRKTATGELFF; abundance: NA; j_gene: TRBJ2-2; d_gene: NA; v_gene: TRBV24-1
CDR3nt: TGTGCCAGTAGTATTTCGGGACTAGCGGGTTCCTACGAGCAGTACTTC; CDR3aa: CASSISGLAGSYEQYF; abundance: NA; j_gene: TRBJ2-7; d_gene: TRBD2; v_gene: TRBV19
CDR3nt: TGCGCCAGCAGCCGGGAGGCCGCTAGTTACAATGAGCAGTTCTTC; CDR3aa: CASSREAASYNEQFF; abundance: NA; j_gene: TRBJ2-1; d_gene: TRBD2; v_gene: TRBV5-1
CDR3nt: TGCGCCAGCAGCTTTACCGGGACTAGAACTGATACGCAGTATTTT; CDR3aa: CASSFTGTRTDTQYF; abundance: NA; j_gene: TRBJ2-3; d_gene: TRBD2; v_gene: TRBV5-1
CDR3nt: TGTGCCAGCAGTTACTCACTCCTAGCGGGGGGGAGCGAGCAGTACTTC; CDR3aa: CASSYSLLAGGSEQYF; abundance: NA; j_gene: TRBJ2-7; d_gene: TRBD2; v_gene: TRBV6-5
CDR3nt: TGTGCCAGCAGCTTACAGGGTTTCGATCAGCCCCAGCATTTT; CDR3aa: CASSLQGFDQPQHF; abundance: NA; j_gene: TRBJ1-5; d_gene: NA; v_gene: TRBV5-6